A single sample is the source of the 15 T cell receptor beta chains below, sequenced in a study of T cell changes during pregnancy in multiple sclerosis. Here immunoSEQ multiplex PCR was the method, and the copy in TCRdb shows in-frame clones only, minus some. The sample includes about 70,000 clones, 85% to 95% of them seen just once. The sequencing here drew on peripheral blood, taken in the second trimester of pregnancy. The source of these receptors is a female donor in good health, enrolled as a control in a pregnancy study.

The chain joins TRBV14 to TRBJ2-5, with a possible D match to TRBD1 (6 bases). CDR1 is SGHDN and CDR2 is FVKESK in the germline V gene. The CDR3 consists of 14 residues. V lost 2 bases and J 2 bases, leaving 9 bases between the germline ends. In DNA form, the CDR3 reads TGTGCCAGCAGCCAATTGCAGGGGCAAGAGACCCAGTACTTC. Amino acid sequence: CASSQLQGQETQYF.

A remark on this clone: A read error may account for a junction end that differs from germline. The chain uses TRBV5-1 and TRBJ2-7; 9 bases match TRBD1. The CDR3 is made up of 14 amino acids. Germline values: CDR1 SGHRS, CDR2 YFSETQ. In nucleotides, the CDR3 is TGCGCCAGCAGTTTGGGACAGGGTGGGTCCGAGCAGTACTTC. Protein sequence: CASSLGQGGSEQYF.

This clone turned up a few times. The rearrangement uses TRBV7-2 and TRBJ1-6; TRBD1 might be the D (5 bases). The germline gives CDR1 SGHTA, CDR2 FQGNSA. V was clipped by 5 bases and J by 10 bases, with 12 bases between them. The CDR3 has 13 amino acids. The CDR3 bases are TGTGCCAGCAGCCCAGTTACAGGATCACCCCTCCACTTT. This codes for CASSPVTGSPLHF.

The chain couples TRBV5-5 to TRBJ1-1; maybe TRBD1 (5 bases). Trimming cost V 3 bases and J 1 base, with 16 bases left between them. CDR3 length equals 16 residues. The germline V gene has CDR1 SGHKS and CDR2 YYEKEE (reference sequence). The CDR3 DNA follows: TGTGCCAGCAGCTCCCCCCGCGGACAAGGGAACACTGAAGCTTTCTTT. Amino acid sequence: CASSSPRGQGNTEAFF. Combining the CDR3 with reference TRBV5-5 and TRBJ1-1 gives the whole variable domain DAGVTQSPTHLIKTRGQQVTLRCSPISGHKSVSWYQQVLGQGPQFIFQYYEKEERGRGNFPDRFSARQFPNYSSELNVNALLLGDSALYLCASSSPRGQGNTEAFFGQGTRLTVV.

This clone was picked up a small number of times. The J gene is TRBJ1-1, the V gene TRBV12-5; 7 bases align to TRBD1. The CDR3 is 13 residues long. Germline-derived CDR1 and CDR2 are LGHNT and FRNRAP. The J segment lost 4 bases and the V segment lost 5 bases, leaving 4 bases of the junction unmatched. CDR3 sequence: CASGRQGGTEAFF. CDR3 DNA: TGTGCTAGTGGTAGACAGGGCGGCACTGAAGCTTTCTTT.

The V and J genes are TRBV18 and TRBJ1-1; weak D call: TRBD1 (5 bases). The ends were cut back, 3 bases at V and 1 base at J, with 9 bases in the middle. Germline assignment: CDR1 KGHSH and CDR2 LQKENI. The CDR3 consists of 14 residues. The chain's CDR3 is CASSPGTPNTEAFF. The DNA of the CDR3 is TGTGCCAGCTCACCCGGGACTCCGAACACTGAAGCTTTCTTT.

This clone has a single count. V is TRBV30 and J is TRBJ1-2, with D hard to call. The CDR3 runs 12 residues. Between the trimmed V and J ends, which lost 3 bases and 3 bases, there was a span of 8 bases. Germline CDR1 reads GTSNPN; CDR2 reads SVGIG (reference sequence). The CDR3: CAWSGRDYGYTF. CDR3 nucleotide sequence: TGTGCCTGGAGCGGGCGGGACTATGGCTACACCTTC.

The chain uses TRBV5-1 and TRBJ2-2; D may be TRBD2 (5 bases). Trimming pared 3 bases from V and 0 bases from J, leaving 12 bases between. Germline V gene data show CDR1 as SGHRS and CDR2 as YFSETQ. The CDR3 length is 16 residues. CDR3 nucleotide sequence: TGCGCCAGCAGCTCCCACGGGGTTACGAACACCGGGGAGCTGTTTTTT. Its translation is CASSSHGVTNTGELFF.

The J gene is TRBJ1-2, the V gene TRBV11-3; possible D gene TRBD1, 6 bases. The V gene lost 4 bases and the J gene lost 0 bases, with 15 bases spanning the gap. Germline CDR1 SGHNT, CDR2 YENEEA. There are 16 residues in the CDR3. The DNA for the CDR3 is TGTGCCAGCAGCTCCAGATCTCAGGGGCCTAACTATGGCTACACCTTC. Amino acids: CASSSRSQGPNYGYTF.

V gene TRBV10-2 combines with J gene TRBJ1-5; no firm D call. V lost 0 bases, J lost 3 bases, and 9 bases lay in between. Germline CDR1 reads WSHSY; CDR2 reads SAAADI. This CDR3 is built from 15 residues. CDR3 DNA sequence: TGCGCCAGCAGTGAGTCGATCAGGCTCAATCAGCCCCAGCATTTT. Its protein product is CASSESIRLNQPQHF.

The CDR3 reads CASTPKRGIGNQPQHF. The CDR3 DNA reads as TGTGCCAGTACCCCCAAGAGGGGGATTGGCAATCAGCCCCAGCATTTT. V and J are TRBV19 and TRBJ1-5; a weak D match, TRBD1 (6 bases). This CDR3 has 16 amino acids. With 7 bases removed from V and 2 bases from J, the gap between germline ends came to 18 bases. Germline V gene sequence: CDR1 LNHDA, CDR2 SQIVND (reference sequence). The full variable domain, with the rest looked up from reference TRBV19 and TRBJ1-5, is DGGITQSPKYLFRKEGQNVTLSCEQNLNHDAMYWYRQDPGQGLRLIYYSQIVNDFQKGDIAEGYSVSREKKESFPLTVTSAQKNPTAFYLCASTPKRGIGNQPQHFGDGTRLSIL.

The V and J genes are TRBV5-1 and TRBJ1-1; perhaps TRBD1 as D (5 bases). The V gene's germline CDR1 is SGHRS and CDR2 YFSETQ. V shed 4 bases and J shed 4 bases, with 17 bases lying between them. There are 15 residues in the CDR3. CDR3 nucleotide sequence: TGCGCCAGCAGCGCCGCGCGGGGGGGGGTCACTGAAGCTTTCTTT. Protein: CASSAARGGVTEAFF.

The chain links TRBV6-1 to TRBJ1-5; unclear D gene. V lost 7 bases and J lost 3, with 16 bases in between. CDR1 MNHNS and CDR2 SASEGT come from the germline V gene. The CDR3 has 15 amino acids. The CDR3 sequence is CASTWSGENNQPQHF. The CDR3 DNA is TGTGCCAGCACCTGGTCGGGTGAGAACAATCAGCCCCAGCATTTT.

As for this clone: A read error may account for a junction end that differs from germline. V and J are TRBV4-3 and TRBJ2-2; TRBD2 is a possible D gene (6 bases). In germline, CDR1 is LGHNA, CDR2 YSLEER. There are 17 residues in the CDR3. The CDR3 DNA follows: TGCGCCAGCAGCCAAGATCGAGGACTACCAATGGCCGGGGGGCTGTTTTTT. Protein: CASSQDRGLPMAGGLFF.

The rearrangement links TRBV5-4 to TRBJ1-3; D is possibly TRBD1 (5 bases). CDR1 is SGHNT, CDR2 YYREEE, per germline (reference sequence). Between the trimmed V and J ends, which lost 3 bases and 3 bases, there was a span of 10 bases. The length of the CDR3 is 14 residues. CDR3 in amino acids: CASSSRQNGNTIYF. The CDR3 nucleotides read TGTGCCAGCAGCTCCCGACAGAATGGAAACACCATATATTTT.